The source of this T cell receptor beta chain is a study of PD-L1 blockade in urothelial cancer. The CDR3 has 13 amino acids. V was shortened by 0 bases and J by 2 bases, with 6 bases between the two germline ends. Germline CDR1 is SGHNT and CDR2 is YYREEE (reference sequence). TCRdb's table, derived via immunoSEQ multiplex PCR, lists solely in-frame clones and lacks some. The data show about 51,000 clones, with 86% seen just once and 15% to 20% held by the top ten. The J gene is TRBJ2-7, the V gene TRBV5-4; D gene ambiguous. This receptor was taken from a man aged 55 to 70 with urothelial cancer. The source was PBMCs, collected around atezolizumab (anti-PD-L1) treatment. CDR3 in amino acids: CASSLALTYEQYF. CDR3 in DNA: TGTGCCAGCAGCTTGGCTCTAACCTACGAGCAGTACTTC.